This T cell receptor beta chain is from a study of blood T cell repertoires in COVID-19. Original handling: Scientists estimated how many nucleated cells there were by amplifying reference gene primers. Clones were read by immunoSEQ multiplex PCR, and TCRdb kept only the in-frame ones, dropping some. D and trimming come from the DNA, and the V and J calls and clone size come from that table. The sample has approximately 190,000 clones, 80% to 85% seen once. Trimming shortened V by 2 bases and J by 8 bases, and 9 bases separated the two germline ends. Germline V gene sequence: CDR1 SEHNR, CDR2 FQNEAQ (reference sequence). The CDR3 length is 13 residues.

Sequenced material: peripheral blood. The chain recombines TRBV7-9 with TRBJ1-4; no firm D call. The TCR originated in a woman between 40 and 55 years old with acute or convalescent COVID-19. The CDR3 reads CASSLSAEEKLFF. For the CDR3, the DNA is TGTGCCAGCAGCTTATCCGCCGAGGAAAAACTGTTTTTT. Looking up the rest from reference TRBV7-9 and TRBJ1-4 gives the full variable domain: DTGVSQNPRHKITKRGQNVTFRCDPISEHNRLYWYRQTLGQGPEFLTYFQNEAQLEKSRLLSDRFSAERPKGSFSTLEIQRTEQGDSAMYLCASSLSAEEKLFFGSGTQLSVL.